These T cell receptor beta chains were read from a single sample in a study of T-cell memory formation after mild COVID-19. TCRdb used MiXCR to reprocess the 5' RACE reads, holding one entry per CDR3 protein. The sample shows 200,000 to 250,000 distinct CDR3 sequences, approximately 10% of them seen only once. Sequencing was carried out using PBMCs or a T cell subset sorted from them (not recorded which). Receptors originate from a young man who had mild COVID-19 (a few samples of this study predate the infection). Cell type and time point are not known. Each CDR3 is given with its conserved first and last residue. D genes are given only for firm matches. For some rows the clone size is stated as once, few or many, or as a class when expanded; others skip it.

cdr3_length,clone_size,d_call,j_call,v_call,cdr3_aa,cdr3_nt
19,few,-,TRBJ1-3,TRBV6-2/TRBV6-3,CASSYSNTGASISGNTIYF,TGTGCCAGCAGTTACTCGAATACGGGGGCCTCCATCTCTGGAAACACCATATATTTT
14,many,-,TRBJ2-3,TRBV12-3/TRBV12-4,CASWPRGETDTQYF,TGTGCCAGCTGGCCGAGGGGGGAGACAGATACGCAGTATTTT
13,-,-,TRBJ1-5,TRBV3-1,CASSRLAGQPQHF,TGTGCCAGCAGTCGTTTGGCCGGTCAGCCCCAGCATTTT
17,-,-,TRBJ2-1,TRBV3-2,CASSQDPRGAPSNEQFF,TGTGCCAGCAGCCAAGATCCTCGGGGGGCCCCCTCCAATGAGCAGTTCTTC
14,-,-,TRBJ1-4,TRBV3-1,CASSHRPSPEKLFF,TGTGCCAGCAGCCATAGGCCATCCCCCGAAAAACTGTTTTTT
13,-,-,TRBJ1-6,TRBV10-3,CAISGQLDSPLHF,TGTGCCATCAGTGGACAGCTGGATTCACCCCTCCACTTT
11,few,TRBD1,TRBJ1-1,TRBV6-2/TRBV6-3,CASSQGAEAFF,TGTGCCAGCAGCCAGGGGGCTGAAGCTTTCTTT
13,few,-,TRBJ2-7,TRBV5-1,CASSFGGDYEQYF,TGCGCCAGCAGCTTCGGAGGGGACTACGAGCAGTACTTC
15,-,-,TRBJ1-1,TRBV6-2/TRBV6-3,CASSYSARTHTEAFF,TGTGCCAGCAGTTACTCAGCTCGCACGCACACTGAAGCTTTCTTT
15,-,-,TRBJ2-2,TRBV5-1,CASSLGLVSDGELFF,TGCGCCAGCAGCTTGGGACTAGTGAGCGACGGGGAGCTGTTTTTT
15,few,TRBD1,TRBJ2-5,TRBV6-1,CASSEPGQVQETQYF,TGTGCCAGCAGTGAACCGGGACAGGTACAAGAGACCCAGTACTTC
15,few,-,TRBJ2-3,TRBV5-1,CASSLDAGRTDTQYF,TGCGCCAGCAGCTTGGACGCAGGGAGGACAGATACGCAGTATTTT
12,-,-,TRBJ1-2,TRBV23-1,CASRAGYYGYTF,TGCGCCTCCAGGGCGGGGTACTATGGCTACACCTTC
13,few,-,TRBJ1-1,TRBV6-2/TRBV6-3,CAGHRDGNTEAFF,TGTGCCGGACACCGGGACGGGAACACTGAAGCTTTCTTT
12,-,TRBD1,TRBJ1-6,TRBV27,CASTRQGSPLHF,TGTGCCAGCACCCGACAGGGATCACCCCTCCACTTT
14,many,-,TRBJ2-7,TRBV20-1,CSARGGGFLYEQYF,TGCAGTGCTAGAGGGGGGGGCTTCCTTTACGAGCAGTACTTC
14,-,-,TRBJ1-2,TRBV19,CASSITGTNYGYTF,TGTGCCAGTAGTATCACCGGTACGAACTATGGCTACACCTTC
13,-,TRBD2,TRBJ2-5,TRBV7-6,CASGSGESRTQYF,TGTGCCAGCGGAAGCGGGGAGAGTAGGACCCAGTACTTC